This T cell receptor (beta chain) emerged from a study of radiation and T cells in renal cell carcinoma. Regarding the study as a whole: Pretreatment tumor biopsies were lacking, so baseline clonotypes are unknown.

Assay used: immunoSEQ multiplex PCR; TCRdb lists only in-frame clones, some missing. The sample lists approximately 90,000 clones, 75% to 90% occurring once. A note on this clone: What it recognizes is unknown.

Time point reported: baseline pretreatment blood. Sample treatment: 15 Gy SBRT to primary tumor, nephrectomy 4 weeks later. This renal cell carcinoma was of the clear cell type. The V end lost 2 bases, the J end lost 5 bases, and 9 bases lay between the germline ends. CDR1 and CDR2 (germline): MDHEN, SYDVKM. The CDR3 length is 13 residues. J is TRBJ2-5 and V is TRBV28, with a tentative D call TRBD2 (5 bases). The material sequenced was blood, taken from a patient whose treatment included radiotherapy and nephrectomy. The TCR sequence derives from a man between 45 and 60 years old with renal cell carcinoma. CDR3 nucleotides: TGTGCCAGCAGTTTAAGGACTTGGGAGACCCAGTACTTC. As protein: CASSLRTWETQYF.